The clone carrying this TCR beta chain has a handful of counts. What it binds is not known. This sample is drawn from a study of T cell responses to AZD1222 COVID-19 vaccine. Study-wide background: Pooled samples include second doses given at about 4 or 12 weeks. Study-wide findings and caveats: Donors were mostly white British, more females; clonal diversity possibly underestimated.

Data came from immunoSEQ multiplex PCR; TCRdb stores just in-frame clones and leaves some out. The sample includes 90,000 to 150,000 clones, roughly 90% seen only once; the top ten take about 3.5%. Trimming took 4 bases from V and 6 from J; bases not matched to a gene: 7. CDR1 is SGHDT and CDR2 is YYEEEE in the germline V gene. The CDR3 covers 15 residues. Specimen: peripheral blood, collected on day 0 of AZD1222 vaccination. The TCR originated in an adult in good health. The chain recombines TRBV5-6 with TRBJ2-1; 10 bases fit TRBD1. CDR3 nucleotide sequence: TGTGCCAGCAGCGCACCGGGACAGGGGATCAATGAGCAGTTCTTC. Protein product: CASSAPGQGINEQFF.